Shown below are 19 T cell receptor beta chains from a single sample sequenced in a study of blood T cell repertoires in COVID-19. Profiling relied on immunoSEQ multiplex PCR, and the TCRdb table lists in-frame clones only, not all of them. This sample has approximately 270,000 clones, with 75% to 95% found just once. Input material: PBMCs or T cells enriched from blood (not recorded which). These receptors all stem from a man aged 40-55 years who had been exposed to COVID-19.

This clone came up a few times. The CDR3 is CASSVDVGGGYEQYF. The CDR3 region has the DNA TGTGCCAGCAGCGTAGATGTAGGGGGCGGCTACGAGCAGTACTTC. V usage is TRBV9 and J usage is TRBJ2-7; 7 bases are a match to TRBD1. Per the germline V gene, CDR1 is SGDLS and CDR2 is YYNGEE. Germline trimming cut 0 bases from V and 3 bases from J; bases unmatched to any gene: 6. The CDR3 spans 15 residues.

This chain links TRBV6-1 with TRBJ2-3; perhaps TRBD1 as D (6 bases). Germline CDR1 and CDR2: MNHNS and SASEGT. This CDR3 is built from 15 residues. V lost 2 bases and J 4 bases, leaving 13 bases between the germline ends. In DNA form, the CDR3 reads TGTGCCAGCAGTGAAAGACAGGAAAGGGCAGATACGCAGTATTTT. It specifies CASSERQERADTQYF.

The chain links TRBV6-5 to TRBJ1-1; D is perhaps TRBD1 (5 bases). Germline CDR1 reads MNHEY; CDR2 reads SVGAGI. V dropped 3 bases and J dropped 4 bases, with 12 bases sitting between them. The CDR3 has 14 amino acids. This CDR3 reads CASSYVGGATEAFF. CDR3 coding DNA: TGTGCCAGCAGTTATGTTGGCGGGGCCACTGAAGCTTTCTTT.

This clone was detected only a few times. CDR3 DNA sequence: TGTGCCACCAGTGATCGGACAGACCACTATGGCTACACCTTC. It translates to CATSDRTDHYGYTF. The rearrangement links TRBV24-1 to TRBJ1-2; D is perhaps TRBD1 (6 bases). Per the germline V gene, CDR1 is KGHDR and CDR2 is SFDVKD. Trimming cost V 3 bases and J 3 bases, with 10 bases left between them. CDR3 length: 14 amino acids.

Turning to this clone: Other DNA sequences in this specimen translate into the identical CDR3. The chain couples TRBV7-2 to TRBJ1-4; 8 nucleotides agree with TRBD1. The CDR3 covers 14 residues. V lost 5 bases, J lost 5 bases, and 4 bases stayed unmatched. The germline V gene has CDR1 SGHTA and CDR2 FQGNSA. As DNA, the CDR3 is TGTGCCAGCAGCCAAGACAGGGGCAATGAAAAACTGTTTTTT. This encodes CASSQDRGNEKLFF.

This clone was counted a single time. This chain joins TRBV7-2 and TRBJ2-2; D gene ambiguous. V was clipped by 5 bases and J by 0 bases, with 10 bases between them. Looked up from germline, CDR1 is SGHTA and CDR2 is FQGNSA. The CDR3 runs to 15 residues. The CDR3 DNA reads TGTGCCAGCAGCCCTCAGGTCTCGAACACCGGGGAGCTGTTTTTT. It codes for CASSPQVSNTGELFF.

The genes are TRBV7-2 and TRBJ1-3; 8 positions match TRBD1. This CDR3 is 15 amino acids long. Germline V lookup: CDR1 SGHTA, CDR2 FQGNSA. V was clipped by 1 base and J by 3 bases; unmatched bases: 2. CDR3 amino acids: CASSLGQGYGNTIYF. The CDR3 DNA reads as TGTGCCAGCAGCTTAGGACAGGGGTATGGAAACACCATATATTTT.

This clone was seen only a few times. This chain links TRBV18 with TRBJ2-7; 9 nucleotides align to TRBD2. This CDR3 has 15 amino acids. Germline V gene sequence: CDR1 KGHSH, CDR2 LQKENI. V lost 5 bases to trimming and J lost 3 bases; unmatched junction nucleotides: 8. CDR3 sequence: CASSAVTSGDYEQYF. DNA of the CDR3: TGTGCCAGCTCAGCAGTGACTAGCGGAGACTACGAGCAGTACTTC. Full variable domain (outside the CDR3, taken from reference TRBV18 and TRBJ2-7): NAGVMQNPRHLVRRRGQEARLRCSPMKGHSHVYWYRQLPEEGLKFMVYLQKENIIDESGMPKERFSAEFPKEGPSILRIQQVVRGDSAAYFCASSAVTSGDYEQYFGPGTRLTVT.

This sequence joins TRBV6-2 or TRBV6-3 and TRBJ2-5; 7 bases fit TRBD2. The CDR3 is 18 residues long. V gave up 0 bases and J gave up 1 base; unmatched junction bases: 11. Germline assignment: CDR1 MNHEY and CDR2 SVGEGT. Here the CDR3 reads CASSYSRERFGGQETQYF. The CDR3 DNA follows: TGTGCCAGCAGTTACTCGCGGGAGAGATTTGGAGGCCAAGAGACCCAGTACTTC.

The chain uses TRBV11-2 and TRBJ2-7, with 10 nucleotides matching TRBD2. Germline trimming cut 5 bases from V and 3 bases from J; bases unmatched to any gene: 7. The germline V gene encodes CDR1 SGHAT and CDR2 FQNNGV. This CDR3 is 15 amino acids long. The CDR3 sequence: CASSPTSGASYEQYF. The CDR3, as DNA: TGTGCCAGCAGCCCAACTAGCGGGGCTAGCTACGAGCAGTACTTC.

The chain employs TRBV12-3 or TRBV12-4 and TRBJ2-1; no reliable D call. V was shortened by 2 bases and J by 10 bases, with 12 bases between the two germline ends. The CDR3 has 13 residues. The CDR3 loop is CASSLSIIREQFF. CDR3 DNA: TGTGCCAGCAGTTTATCCATCATCAGGGAGCAGTTCTTC.

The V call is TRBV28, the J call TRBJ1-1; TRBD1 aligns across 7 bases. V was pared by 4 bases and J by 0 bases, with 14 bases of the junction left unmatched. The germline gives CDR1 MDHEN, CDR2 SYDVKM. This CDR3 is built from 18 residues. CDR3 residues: CASSSSRDRRLLNTEAFF. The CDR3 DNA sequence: TGTGCCAGCAGTTCCTCCCGGGACAGACGATTATTGAACACTGAAGCTTTCTTT.

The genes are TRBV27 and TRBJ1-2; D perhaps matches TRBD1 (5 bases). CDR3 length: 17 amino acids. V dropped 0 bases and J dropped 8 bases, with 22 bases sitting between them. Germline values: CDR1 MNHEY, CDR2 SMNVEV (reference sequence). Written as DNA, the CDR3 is TGTGCCAGCAGTTTATCGGGGGGGACGGCGTATCCTGTAGGCTACACCTTC. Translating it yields CASSLSGGTAYPVGYTF.

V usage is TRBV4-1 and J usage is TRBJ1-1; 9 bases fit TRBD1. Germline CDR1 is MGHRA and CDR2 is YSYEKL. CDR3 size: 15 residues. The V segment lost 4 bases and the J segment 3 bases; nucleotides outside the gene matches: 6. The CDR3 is CASSRNDRGDTEAFF. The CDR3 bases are TGCGCCAGCAGCCGAAACGACAGGGGGGACACTGAAGCTTTCTTT.

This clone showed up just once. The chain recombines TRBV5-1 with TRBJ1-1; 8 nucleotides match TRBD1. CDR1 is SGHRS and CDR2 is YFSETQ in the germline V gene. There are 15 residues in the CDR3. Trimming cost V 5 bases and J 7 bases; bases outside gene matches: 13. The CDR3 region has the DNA TGCGCCAGCAGTCTTCAGGGGGCGGAAAGGAATGAAGCTTTCTTT. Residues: CASSLQGAERNEAFF.

In DNA, the CDR3 is TGTGCCAGCAGCACGTTGAGCTCTGGAAACACCATATATTTT. Protein sequence: CASSTLSSGNTIYF. This chain links TRBV3-1 (or the pseudogene TRBV3-2) with TRBJ1-3; D gene ambiguous. Germline V gene sequence: CDR1 LGHDT, CDR2 YNNKEL (reference sequence). The V and J ends lost 5 bases and 0 bases respectively, with 8 bases between them. The CDR3 contains 14 residues.

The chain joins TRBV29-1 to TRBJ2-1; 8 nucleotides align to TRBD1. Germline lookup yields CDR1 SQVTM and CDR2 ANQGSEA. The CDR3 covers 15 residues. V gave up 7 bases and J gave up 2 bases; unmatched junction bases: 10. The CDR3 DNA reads TGCAGCGCCGGGTCACAGGGGGAAACCTACAATGAGCAGTTCTTC. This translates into CSAGSQGETYNEQFF.

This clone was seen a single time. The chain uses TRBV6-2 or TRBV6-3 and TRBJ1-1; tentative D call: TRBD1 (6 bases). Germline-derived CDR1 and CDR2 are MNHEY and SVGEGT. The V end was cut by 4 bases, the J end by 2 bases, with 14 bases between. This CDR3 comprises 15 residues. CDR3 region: CASSSKDSLNTEAFF. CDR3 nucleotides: TGTGCCAGCAGTTCAAAGGACAGCCTTAACACTGAAGCTTTCTTT.

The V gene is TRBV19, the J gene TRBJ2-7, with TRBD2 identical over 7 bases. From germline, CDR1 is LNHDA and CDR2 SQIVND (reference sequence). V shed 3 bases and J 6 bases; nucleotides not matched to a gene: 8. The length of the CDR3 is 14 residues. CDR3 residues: CASSIRGEGGEQYF. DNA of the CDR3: TGTGCCAGTAGTATTCGGGGGGAGGGAGGCGAGCAGTACTTC.